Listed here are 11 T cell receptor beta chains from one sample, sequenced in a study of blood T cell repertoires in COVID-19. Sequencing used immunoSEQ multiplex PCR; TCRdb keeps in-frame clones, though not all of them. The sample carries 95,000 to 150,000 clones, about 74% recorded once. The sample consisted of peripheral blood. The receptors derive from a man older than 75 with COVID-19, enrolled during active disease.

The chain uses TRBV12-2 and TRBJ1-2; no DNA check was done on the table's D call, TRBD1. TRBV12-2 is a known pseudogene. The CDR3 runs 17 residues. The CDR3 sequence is CASRHSPRLTGGDGYTF. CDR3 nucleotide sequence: TGTGCAAGTCGCCATAGCCCTAGATTAACAGGGGGCGATGGCTACACCTTC.

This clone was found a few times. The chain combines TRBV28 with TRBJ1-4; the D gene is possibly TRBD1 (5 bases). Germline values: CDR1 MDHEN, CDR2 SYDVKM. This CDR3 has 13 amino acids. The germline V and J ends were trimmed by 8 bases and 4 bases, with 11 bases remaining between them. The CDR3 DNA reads TGTGCCAGCGGCGGGACTAATAATGAAAAACTGTTTTTT. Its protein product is CASGGTNNEKLFF.

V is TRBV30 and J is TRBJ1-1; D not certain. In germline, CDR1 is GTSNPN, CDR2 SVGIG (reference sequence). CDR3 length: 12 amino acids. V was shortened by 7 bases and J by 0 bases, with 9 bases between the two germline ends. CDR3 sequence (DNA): TGTGCCTCAACCACACTGAACACTGAAGCTTTCTTT. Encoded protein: CASTTLNTEAFF.

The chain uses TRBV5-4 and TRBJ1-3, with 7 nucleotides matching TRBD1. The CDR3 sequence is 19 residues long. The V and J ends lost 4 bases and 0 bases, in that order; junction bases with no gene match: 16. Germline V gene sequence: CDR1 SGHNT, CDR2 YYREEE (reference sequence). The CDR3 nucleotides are TGTGCCAGCAGCGCAAGACATGTCAGGGGGTTTGCCTCTGGAAACACCATATATTTT. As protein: CASSARHVRGFASGNTIYF.

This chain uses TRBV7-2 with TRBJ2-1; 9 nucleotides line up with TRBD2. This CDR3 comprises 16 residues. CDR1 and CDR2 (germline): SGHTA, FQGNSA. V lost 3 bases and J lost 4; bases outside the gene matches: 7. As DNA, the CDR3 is TGTGCCAGCAGCTTCTTAGCGGGAGTGGTTTACAATGAGCAGTTCTTC. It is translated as CASSFLAGVVYNEQFF.

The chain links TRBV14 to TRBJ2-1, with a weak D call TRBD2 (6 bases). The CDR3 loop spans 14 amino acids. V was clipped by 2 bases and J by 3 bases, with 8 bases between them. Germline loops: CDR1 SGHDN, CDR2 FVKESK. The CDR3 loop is CASSQLSGYNEQFF. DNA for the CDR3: TGTGCCAGCAGCCAACTTAGCGGCTACAATGAGCAGTTCTTC.

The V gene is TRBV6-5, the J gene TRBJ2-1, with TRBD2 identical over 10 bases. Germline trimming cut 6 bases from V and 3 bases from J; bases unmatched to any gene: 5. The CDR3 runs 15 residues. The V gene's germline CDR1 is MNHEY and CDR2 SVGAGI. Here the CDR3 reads CASRGASGSYNEQFF. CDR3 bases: TGTGCCAGCAGGGGGGCTAGCGGGAGCTACAATGAGCAGTTCTTC.

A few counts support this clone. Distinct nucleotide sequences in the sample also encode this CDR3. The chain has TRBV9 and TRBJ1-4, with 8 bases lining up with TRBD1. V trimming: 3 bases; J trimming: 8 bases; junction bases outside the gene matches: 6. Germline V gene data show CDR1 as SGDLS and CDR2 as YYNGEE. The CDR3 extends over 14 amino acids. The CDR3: CASSATGAGEKLFF. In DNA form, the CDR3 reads TGTGCCAGCAGCGCGACAGGGGCGGGGGAAAAACTGTTTTTT.

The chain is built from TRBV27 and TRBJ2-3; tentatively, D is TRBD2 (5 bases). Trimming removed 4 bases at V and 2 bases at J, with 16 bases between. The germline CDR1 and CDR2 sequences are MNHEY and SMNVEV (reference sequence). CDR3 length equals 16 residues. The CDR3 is CASSSRPGSFTDTQYF. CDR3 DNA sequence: TGTGCCAGCAGTTCCCGACCGGGATCTTTCACAGATACGCAGTATTTT.

The CDR3 region is CASRGTGRTGELFF. The CDR3 DNA follows: TGTGCCAGCAGAGGGACAGGACGGACCGGGGAGCTGTTTTTT. The chain combines TRBV27 with TRBJ2-2; the match to TRBD1 covers 8 bases. The V and J ends lost 6 bases and 5 bases, in that order; junction bases with no gene match: 5. Germline loops: CDR1 MNHEY, CDR2 SMNVEV (reference sequence). CDR3 length: 14 residues.

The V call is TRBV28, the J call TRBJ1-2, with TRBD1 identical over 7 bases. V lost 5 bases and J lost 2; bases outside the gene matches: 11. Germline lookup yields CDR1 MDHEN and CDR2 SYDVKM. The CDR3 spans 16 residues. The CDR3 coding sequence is TGTGCCAGCAGTACCCCTGGGTTACAGGGGAACTATGGCTACACCTTC. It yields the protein CASSTPGLQGNYGYTF.